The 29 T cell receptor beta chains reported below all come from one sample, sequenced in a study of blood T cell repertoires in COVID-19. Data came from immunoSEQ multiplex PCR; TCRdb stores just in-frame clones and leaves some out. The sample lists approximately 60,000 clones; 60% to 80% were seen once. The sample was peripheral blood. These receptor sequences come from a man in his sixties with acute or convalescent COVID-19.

The CDR3 is CASSLGGTAEKLFF. CDR3 nucleotide sequence: TGTGCCAGCAGCTTAGGAGGGACAGCTGAAAAACTGTTTTTT. The chain couples TRBV7-2 to TRBJ1-4, with 7 bases identical to TRBD1. The V gene end was trimmed by 1 base and the J gene end by 7 bases; junction bases not matched to a gene: 3. The CDR3 totals 14 residues. CDR1 SGHTA and CDR2 FQGNSA come from the germline V gene.

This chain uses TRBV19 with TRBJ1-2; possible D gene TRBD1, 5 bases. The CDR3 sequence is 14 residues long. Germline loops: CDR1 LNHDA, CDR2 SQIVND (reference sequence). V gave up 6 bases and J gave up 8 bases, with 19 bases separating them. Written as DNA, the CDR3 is TGTGCCAGTAGCAACACTTGGGACTACGCGGGCTACACCTTC. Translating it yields CASSNTWDYAGYTF.

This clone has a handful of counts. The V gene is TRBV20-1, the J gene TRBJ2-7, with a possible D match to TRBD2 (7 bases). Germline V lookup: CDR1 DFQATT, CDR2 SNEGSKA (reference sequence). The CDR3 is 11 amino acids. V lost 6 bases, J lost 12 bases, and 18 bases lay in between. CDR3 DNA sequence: TGCAGTGCCCGGGGGGCGGCCCGAGGGTACTTC. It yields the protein CSARGAARGYF.

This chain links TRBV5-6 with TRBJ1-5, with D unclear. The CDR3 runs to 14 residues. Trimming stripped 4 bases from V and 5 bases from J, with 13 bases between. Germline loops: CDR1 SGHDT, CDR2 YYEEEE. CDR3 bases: TGTGCCAGCAGCCGAGGAGGGCCCTATCAGCCCCAGCATTTT. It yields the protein CASSRGGPYQPQHF.

As DNA, the CDR3 is TGTGCCATCAGCCGAACAGGGGCCAACTATGGCTACACCTTC. It is translated as CAISRTGANYGYTF. J is TRBJ1-2 and V is TRBV10-3; 7 nucleotides align to TRBD1. Germline assignment: CDR1 ENHRY and CDR2 SYGVKD. Trimming cost V 6 bases and J 2 bases; bases outside gene matches: 6. The CDR3 consists of 14 residues.

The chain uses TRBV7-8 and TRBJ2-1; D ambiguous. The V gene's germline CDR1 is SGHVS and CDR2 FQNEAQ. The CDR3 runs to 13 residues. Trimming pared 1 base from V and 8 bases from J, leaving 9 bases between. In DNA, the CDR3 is TGTGCCAGCAGCTTAGTGAGTGGTTATGAGCAGTTCTTC. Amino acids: CASSLVSGYEQFF.

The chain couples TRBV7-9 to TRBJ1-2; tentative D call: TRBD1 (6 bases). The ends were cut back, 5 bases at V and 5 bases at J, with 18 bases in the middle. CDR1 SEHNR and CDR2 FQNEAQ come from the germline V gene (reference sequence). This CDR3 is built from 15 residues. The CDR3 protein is CASSPLWTERYGYTF. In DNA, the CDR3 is TGTGCCAGCAGCCCTTTGTGGACAGAACGATATGGCTACACCTTC.

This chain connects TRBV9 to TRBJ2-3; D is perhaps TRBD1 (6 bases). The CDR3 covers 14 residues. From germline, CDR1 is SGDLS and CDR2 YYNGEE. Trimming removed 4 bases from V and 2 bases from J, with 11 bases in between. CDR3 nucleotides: TGTGCCAGCAGCCCCGGACAGAACACAGATACGCAGTATTTT. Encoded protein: CASSPGQNTDTQYF.

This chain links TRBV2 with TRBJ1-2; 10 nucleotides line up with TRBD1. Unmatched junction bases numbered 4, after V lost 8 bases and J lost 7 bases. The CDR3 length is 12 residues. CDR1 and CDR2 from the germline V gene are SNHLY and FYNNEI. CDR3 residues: CASVGQGTGYTF. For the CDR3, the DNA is TGTGCCAGCGTGGGACAGGGGACTGGCTACACCTTC.

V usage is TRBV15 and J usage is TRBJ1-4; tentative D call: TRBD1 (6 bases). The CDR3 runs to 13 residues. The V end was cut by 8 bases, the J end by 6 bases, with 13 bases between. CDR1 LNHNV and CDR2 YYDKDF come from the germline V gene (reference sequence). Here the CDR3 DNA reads TGTGCCACCGAGAGGGGGTGGGATGAAAAACTGTTTTTT. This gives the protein CATERGWDEKLFF.

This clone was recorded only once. For the CDR3, the DNA is TGCGCCAGCAGCTCCTTCGGCGGGGGGAGCTCCTACAATGAGCAGTTCTTC. It encodes CASSSFGGGSSYNEQFF. The chain uses TRBV5-1 and TRBJ2-1; 8 nucleotides agree with TRBD2. The J segment lost 0 bases and the V segment lost 3 bases, leaving 8 bases of the junction unmatched. Germline CDR1 is SGHRS and CDR2 is YFSETQ. CDR3 size: 17 residues.

CDR3: CASSPGTSGYNEQFF. The CDR3 DNA sequence: TGTGCCAGCAGCCCTGGGACTAGCGGTTACAATGAGCAGTTCTTC. The V and J genes are TRBV5-8 and TRBJ2-1; 11 bases fit TRBD2. The CDR3 runs 15 residues. Trimming at V came to 4 bases and at J to 4 bases, leaving 4 bases not matched to a gene. Germline lookup yields CDR1 SGHTS and CDR2 YDEGEE.

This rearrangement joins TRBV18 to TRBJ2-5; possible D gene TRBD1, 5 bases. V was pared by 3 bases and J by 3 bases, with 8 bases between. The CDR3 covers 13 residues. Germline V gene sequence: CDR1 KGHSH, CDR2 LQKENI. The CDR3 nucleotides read TGTGCCAGCTCACCCGCCAGGGAAGAGACCCAGTACTTC. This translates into CASSPAREETQYF. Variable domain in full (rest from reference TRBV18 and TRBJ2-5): NAGVMQNPRHLVRRRGQEARLRCSPMKGHSHVYWYRQLPEEGLKFMVYLQKENIIDESGMPKERFSAEFPKEGPSILRIQQVVRGDSAAYFCASSPAREETQYFGPGTRLLVL.

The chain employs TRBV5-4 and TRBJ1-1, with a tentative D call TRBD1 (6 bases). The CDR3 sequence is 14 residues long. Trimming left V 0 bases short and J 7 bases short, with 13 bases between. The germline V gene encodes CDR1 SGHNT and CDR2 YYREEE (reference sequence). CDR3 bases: TGTGCCAGCAGCTTGGGGGAGGGAGGGGGTGAAGCTTTCTTT. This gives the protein CASSLGEGGGEAFF.

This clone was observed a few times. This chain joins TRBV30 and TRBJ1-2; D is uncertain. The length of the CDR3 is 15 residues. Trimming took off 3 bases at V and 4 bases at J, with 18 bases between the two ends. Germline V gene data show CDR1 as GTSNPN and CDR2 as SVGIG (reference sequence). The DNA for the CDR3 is TGTGCCTGGAGGAAGATCGCGGAGGGAAGCTATGGCTACACCTTC. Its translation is CAWRKIAEGSYGYTF.

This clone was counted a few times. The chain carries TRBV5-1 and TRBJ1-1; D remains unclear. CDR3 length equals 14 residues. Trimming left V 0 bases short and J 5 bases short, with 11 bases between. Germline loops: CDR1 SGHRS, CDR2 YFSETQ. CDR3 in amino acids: CASSLAPGGTEAFF. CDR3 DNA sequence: TGCGCCAGCAGCTTGGCTCCGGGCGGGACTGAAGCTTTCTTT.

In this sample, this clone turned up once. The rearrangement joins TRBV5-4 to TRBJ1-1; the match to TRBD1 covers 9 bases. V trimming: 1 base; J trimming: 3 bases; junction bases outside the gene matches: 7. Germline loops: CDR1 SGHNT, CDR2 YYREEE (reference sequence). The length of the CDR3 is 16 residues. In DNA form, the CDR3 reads TGTGCCAGCAGCTTGTCCGGACAGGGGTTAGACACTGAAGCTTTCTTT. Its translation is CASSLSGQGLDTEAFF.

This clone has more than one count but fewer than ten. The CDR3 reads CASTPERRDYEQYF. CDR3 DNA: TGTGCCAGCACGCCCGAGCGGAGGGACTACGAGCAGTACTTC. The chain recombines TRBV2 with TRBJ2-7, with a tentative D call TRBD2 (6 bases). Germline CDR1 is SNHLY and CDR2 is FYNNEI. Trimming took 7 bases from V and 3 from J, leaving 16 bases between them. This CDR3 spans 14 amino acids.

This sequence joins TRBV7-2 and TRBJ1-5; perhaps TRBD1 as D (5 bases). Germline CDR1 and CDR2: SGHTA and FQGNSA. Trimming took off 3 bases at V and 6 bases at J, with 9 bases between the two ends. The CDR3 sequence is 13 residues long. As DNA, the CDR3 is TGTGCCAGCAGCTTGGGGGGGGGTCAGCCCCAGCATTTT. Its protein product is CASSLGGGQPQHF.

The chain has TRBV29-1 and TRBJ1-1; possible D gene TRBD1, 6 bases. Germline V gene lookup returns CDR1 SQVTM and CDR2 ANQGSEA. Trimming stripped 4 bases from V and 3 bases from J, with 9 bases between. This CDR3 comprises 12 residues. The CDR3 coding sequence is TGCAGCGTTGTTGGACAGTACACTGAAGCTTTCTTT. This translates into CSVVGQYTEAFF.

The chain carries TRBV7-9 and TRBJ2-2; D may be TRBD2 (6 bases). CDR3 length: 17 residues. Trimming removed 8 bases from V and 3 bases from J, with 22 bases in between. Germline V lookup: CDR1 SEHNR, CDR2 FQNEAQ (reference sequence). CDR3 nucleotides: TGTGCCAGCCGCCTCCCCAACAGCGGGCAAGACACCGGGGAGCTGTTTTTT. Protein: CASRLPNSGQDTGELFF.

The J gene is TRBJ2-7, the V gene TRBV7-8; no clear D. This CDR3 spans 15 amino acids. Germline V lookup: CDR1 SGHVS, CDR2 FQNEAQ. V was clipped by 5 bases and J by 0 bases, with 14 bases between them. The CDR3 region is CASSRGDSSSYEQYF. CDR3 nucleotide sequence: TGTGCCAGCAGCCGAGGAGATTCTAGCTCCTACGAGCAGTACTTC.

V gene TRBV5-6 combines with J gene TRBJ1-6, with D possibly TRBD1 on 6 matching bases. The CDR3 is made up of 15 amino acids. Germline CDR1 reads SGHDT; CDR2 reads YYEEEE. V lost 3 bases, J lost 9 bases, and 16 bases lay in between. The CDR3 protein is CASSSFRGAGSPLHF. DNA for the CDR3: TGTGCCAGCAGCTCATTCCGGGGGGCAGGTTCACCCCTCCACTTT.

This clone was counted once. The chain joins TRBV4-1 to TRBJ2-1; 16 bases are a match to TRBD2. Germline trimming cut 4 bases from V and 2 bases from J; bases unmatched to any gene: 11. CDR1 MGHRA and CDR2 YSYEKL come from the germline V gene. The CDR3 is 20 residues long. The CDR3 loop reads CASSLPGLAGGPGPYNEQFF. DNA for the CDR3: TGCGCCAGCAGCCTTCCGGGACTAGCGGGGGGGCCGGGTCCCTACAATGAGCAGTTCTTC.

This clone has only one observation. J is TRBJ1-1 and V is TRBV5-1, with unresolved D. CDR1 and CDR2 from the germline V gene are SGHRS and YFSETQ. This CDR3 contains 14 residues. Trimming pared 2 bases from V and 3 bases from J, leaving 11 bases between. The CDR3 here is CASSLDREHTEAFF. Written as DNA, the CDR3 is TGCGCCAGCAGCTTAGACCGGGAGCACACTGAAGCTTTCTTT.

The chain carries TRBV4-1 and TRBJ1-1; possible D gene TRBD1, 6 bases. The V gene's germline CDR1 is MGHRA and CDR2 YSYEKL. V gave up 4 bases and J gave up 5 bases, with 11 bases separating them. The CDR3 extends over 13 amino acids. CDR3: CASSRTGKTEAFF. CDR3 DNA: TGCGCCAGCAGCCGTACAGGGAAAACTGAAGCTTTCTTT.

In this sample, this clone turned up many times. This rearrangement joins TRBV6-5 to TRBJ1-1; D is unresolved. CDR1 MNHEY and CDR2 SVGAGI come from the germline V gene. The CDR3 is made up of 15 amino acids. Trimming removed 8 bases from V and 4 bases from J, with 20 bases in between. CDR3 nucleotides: TGTGCCAGCTCCGACTTCAACCCTTCCACCACTGAAGCTTTCTTT. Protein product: CASSDFNPSTTEAFF.

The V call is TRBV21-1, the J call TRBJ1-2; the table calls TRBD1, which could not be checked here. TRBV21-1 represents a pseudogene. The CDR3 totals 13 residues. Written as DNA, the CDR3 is TGTGCCAGCCGAGGGGGCGCCGACTATGGCTACACCTTC. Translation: CASRGGADYGYTF.

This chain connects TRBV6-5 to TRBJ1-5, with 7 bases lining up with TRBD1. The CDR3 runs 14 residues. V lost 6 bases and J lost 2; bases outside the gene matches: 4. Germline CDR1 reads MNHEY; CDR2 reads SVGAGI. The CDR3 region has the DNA TGTGCCAGCAGGGGCGGACAGGGCAATCAGCCCCAGCATTTT. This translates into CASRGGQGNQPQHF.